The 16 T cell receptor beta chains listed next were all sequenced from one sample in a study of T cell responses to AZD1222 COVID-19 vaccine. Repertoires were generated with immunoSEQ multiplex PCR, while TCRdb's copy carries only in-frame clones and drops some. Among about 110,000 clones listed, 70% to 90% were seen once. Sequences were derived from peripheral blood, sampled 28 days after the second AZD1222 dose. All receptors derive from an adult who received the AZD1222 COVID-19 vaccine.

This clone turned up a few times. V gene TRBV18 combines with J gene TRBJ1-2; no clear D. Per the germline V gene, CDR1 is KGHSH and CDR2 is LQKENI. This CDR3 region has 15 residues. Trimming shortened V by 2 bases and J by 0 bases, and 10 bases separated the two germline ends. This CDR3 is CASSPAAGPNYGYTF. The CDR3 bases are TGTGCCAGCTCACCAGCGGCAGGACCTAACTATGGCTACACCTTC.

The rearrangement joins TRBV27 to TRBJ2-7; weak D call: TRBD2 (6 bases). Trimming stripped 3 bases from V and 7 bases from J, with 13 bases between. Germline V gene data show CDR1 as MNHEY and CDR2 as SMNVEV (reference sequence). The CDR3 has 13 amino acids. CDR3 bases: TGTGCCAGCAGTTTCGATGTGGCGGGGGAGCAGTACTTC. Residues: CASSFDVAGEQYF.

The chain joins TRBV6-5 to TRBJ1-1, with a possible D match to TRBD1 (5 bases). The CDR3 extends over 16 amino acids. Germline CDR1 is MNHEY and CDR2 is SVGAGI. V was clipped by 0 bases and J by 2 bases, with 13 bases between them. This chain's CDR3 is CASSYSTPTVNTEAFF. CDR3 nucleotides: TGTGCCAGCAGTTACTCGACCCCGACAGTTAACACTGAAGCTTTCTTT.

This chain joins TRBV29-1 and TRBJ2-3, with 9 positions matching TRBD1. V dropped 6 bases and J dropped 6; count of bases not matched to a gene: 4. This CDR3 is built from 12 residues. Germline CDR1 SQVTM, CDR2 ANQGSEA. The CDR3 here is CSVRTGDDTQYF. The CDR3 DNA reads as TGCAGCGTCCGGACAGGGGACGATACGCAGTATTTT.

The gene calls are TRBV14 and TRBJ1-3; D not certain. CDR1 and CDR2 from the germline V gene are SGHDN and FVKESK. The V end lost 5 bases, the J end lost 8 bases, and 16 bases lay between the germline ends. The CDR3 spans 14 residues. In DNA form, the CDR3 reads TGTGCCAGCAGCTTCTGGACTCAAAAAGACACCATATATTTT. This translates into CASSFWTQKDTIYF.

This clone was seen a handful of times. V gene TRBV27 combines with J gene TRBJ1-2, with 7 bases lining up with TRBD1. Germline V gives CDR1 MNHEY, CDR2 SMNVEV (reference sequence). The CDR3 length is 18 residues. Trimming cost V 5 bases and J 3 bases; bases outside gene matches: 18. The CDR3 DNA reads TGTGCCAGCAGTACCAACAGGGGCTCGTTACGTAACCACTATGGCTACACCTTC. It encodes CASSTNRGSLRNHYGYTF.

This clone was seen more than once but under ten times. The V gene is TRBV6-6, the J gene TRBJ1-4, with a tentative D call TRBD1 (6 bases). V gave up 1 base and J gave up 6 bases, with 9 bases separating them. The germline V gene has CDR1 MNHNY and CDR2 SVGAGI (reference sequence). This CDR3 region has 14 residues. The CDR3 nucleotides read TGTGCCAGCAGTTACTTGCCAGGGGATGAAAAACTGTTTTTT. This gives the protein CASSYLPGDEKLFF.

The chain joins TRBV12-3 or TRBV12-4 to TRBJ1-4; D call uncertain. The CDR3 extends over 12 amino acids. V lost 4 bases and J 5 bases, leaving 5 bases between the germline ends. The CDR3 sequence is CASSYGNEKLFF. The CDR3 DNA reads as TGTGCCAGCAGTTACGGAAATGAAAAACTGTTTTTT.

V gene TRBV5-1 combines with J gene TRBJ2-1; possible D gene TRBD1, 6 bases. The CDR3 sequence is 14 residues long. Germline-derived CDR1 and CDR2 are SGHRS and YFSETQ. The V gene lost 3 bases and the J gene lost 6 bases, with 13 bases spanning the gap. The CDR3 nucleotides are TGCGCCAGCAGCTCGAGGACAGACTCCAATGAGCAGTTCTTC. Encoded protein: CASSSRTDSNEQFF.

The rearrangement uses TRBV9 and TRBJ1-4; 7 positions match TRBD1. The CDR3 has 14 amino acids. Germline CDR1 is SGDLS and CDR2 is YYNGEE. V lost 3 bases to trimming and J lost 7 bases; unmatched junction nucleotides: 6. DNA for the CDR3: TGTGCCAGCAGCGGACAGGGAGGATTTGAAAAACTGTTTTTT. Its translation: CASSGQGGFEKLFF.

The genes are TRBV7-9 and TRBJ1-4, with 7 bases matching TRBD1. The J segment lost 7 bases and the V segment lost 6 bases, leaving 11 bases of the junction unmatched. Germline assignment: CDR1 SEHNR and CDR2 FQNEAQ (reference sequence). The CDR3 is 15 amino acids. CDR3 region: CASSLLTGLSEKLFF. The CDR3 nucleotides read TGTGCCAGCAGTCTCCTGACAGGGTTGTCTGAAAAACTGTTTTTT. The complete variable domain, with remaining parts taken from reference TRBV7-9 and TRBJ1-4, reads DTGVSQNPRHKITKRGQNVTFRCDPISEHNRLYWYRQTLGQGPEFLTYFQNEAQLEKSRLLSDRFSAERPKGSFSTLEIQRTEQGDSAMYLCASSLLTGLSEKLFFGSGTQLSVL.

This clone was counted only a few times. This rearrangement joins TRBV6-5 to TRBJ1-2, with D unclear. The germline gives CDR1 MNHEY, CDR2 SVGAGI. V was trimmed by 0 bases and J by 7 bases, leaving 9 bases between them. This CDR3 is 13 amino acids long. CDR3 DNA sequence: TGTGCCAGCAGTTACTCAGGGTCTAGTGGCTACACCTTC. Translating it yields CASSYSGSSGYTF.

The chain is built from TRBV5-6 and TRBJ2-3; 15 bases match TRBD2. Germline trimming cut 3 bases from V and 3 bases from J; bases unmatched to any gene: 8. The CDR3 consists of 18 residues. Per the germline V gene, CDR1 is SGHDT and CDR2 is YYEEEE. In DNA, the CDR3 is TGTGCCAGCAGCTGGCGGACTAGCGGGGGGGCGAGGACAGATACGCAGTATTTT. This codes for CASSWRTSGGARTDTQYF. Based on the CDR3 plus reference TRBV5-6 and TRBJ2-3, the full variable domain is DAGVTQSPTHLIKTRGQQVTLRCSPKSGHDTVSWYQQALGQGPQFIFQYYEEEERQRGNFPDRFSGHQFPNYSSELNVNALLLGDSALYLCASSWRTSGGARTDTQYFGPGTRLTVL.

This clone was seen only once. V gene TRBV4-3 combines with J gene TRBJ2-5; 7 bases line up with TRBD1. The germline V gene encodes CDR1 LGHNA and CDR2 YSLEER. The CDR3 is made up of 16 amino acids. Germline trimming cut 0 bases from V and 5 bases from J; bases unmatched to any gene: 9. The CDR3 DNA is TGCGCCAGCAGCCAAGACCCTGACAGGGACGACGAGACCCAGTACTTC. Amino acid sequence: CASSQDPDRDDETQYF.

This clone occurred a few times. The chain employs TRBV5-1 and TRBJ1-1; D unresolved. V was pared by 1 base and J by 4 bases, with 8 bases between. The germline CDR1 and CDR2 sequences are SGHRS and YFSETQ. CDR3 size: 13 residues. This CDR3 reads CASSLTARTEAFF. CDR3 bases: TGCGCCAGCAGCTTGACAGCACGCACTGAAGCTTTCTTT.

The chain is built from TRBV3-1 (or the pseudogene TRBV3-2) and TRBJ1-3, with D uncertain. Germline V gene data show CDR1 as LGHDT and CDR2 as YNNKEL (reference sequence). The CDR3 length is 15 residues. Trimming removed 8 bases at V and 0 bases at J, with 14 bases between. The chain's CDR3 is CASAGDSVSGNTIYF. CDR3 DNA: TGTGCCAGCGCCGGCGACTCAGTCTCTGGAAACACCATATATTTT.